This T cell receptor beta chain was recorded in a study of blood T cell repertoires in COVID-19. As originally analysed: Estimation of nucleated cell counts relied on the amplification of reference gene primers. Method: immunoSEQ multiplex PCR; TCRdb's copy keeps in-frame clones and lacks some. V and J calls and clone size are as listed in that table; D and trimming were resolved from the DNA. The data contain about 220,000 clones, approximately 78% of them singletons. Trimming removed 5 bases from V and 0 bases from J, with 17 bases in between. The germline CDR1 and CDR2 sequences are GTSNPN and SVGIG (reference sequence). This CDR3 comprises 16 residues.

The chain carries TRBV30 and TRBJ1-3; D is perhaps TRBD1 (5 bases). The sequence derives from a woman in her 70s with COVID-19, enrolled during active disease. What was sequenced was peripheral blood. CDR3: CAWGTNRLSSGNTIYF. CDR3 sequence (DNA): TGTGCCTGGGGGACCAACAGGCTTTCCTCTGGAAACACCATATATTTT.